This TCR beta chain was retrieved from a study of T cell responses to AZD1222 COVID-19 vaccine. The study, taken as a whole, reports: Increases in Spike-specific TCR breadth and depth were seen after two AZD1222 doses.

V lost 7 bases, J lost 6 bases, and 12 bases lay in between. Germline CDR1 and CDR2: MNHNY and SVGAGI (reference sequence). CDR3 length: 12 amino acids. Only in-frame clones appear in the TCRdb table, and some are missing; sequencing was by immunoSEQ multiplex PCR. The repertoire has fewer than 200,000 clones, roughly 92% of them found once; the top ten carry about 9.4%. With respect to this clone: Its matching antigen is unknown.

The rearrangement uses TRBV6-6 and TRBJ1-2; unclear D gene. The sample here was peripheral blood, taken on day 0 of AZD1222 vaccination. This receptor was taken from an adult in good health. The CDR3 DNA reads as TGTGCCAGCACCTCAGCCGTCGATGGCTACACCTTC. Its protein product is CASTSAVDGYTF.